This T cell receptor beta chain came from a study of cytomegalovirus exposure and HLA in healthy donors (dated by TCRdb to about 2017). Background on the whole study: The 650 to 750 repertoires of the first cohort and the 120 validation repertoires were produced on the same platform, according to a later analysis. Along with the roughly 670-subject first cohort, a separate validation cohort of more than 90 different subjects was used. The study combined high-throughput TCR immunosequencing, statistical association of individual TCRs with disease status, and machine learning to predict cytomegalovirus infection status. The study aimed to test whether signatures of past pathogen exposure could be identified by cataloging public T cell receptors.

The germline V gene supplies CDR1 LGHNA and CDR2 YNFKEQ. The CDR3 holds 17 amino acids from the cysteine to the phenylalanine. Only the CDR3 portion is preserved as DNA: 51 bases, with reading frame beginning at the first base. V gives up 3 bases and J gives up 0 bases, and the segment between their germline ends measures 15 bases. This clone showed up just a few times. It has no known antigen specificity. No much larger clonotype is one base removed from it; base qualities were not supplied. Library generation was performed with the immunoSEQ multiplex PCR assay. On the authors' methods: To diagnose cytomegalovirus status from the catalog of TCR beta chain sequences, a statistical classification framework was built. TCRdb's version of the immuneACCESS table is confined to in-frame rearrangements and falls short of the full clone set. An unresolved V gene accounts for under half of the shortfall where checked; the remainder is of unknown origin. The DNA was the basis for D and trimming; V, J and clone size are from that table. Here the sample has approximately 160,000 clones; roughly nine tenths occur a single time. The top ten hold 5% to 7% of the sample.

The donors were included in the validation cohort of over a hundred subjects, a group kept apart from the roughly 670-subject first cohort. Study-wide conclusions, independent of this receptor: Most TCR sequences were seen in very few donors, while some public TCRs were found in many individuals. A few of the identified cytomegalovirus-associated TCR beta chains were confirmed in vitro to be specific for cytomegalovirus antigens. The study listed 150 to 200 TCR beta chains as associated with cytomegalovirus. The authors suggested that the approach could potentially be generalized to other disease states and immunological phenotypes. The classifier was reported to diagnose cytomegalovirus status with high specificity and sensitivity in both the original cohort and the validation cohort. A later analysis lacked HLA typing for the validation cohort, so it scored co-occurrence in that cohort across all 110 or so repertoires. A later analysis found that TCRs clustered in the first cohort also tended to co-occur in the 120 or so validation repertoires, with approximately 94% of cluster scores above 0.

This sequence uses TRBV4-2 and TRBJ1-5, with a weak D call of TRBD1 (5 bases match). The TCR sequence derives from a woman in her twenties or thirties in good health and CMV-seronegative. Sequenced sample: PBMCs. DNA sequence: TGTGCCAGCAGCCAGGCGAGTGGGGGATATAGCAATCAGCCCCAGCATTTT. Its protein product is CASSQASGGYSNQPQHF.